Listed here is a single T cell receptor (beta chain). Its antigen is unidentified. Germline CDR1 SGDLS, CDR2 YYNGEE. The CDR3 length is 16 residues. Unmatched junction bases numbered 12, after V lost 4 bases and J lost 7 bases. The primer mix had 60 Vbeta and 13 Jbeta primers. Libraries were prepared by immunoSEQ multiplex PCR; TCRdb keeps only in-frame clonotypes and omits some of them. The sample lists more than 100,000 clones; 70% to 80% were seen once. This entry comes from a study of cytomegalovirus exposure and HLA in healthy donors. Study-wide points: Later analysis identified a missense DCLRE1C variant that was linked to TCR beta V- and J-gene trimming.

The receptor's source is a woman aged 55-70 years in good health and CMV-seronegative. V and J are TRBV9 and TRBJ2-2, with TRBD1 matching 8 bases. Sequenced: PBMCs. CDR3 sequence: CASSPQRAGGFGELFF. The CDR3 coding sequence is TGTGCCAGCAGCCCCCAACGGGCAGGGGGCTTCGGGGAGCTGTTTTTT.